This TCR beta chain was sequenced in a study of technical replicates of blood from a few donors. Trimming cost V 7 bases and J 1 base, with 8 bases left between them. The CDR3 runs 13 residues. Germline V gives CDR1 SGHNT, CDR2 YYREEE (reference sequence). Data came from immunoSEQ multiplex PCR; TCRdb stores just in-frame clones and leaves some out. This table has 91,000 or so clones, 95% appearing once. The sequencing sample was made of T cells isolated from PBMCs. The receptor's source is a human donor in good health. The V call is TRBV5-4, the J call TRBJ2-2; D not resolved. CDR3 amino acids: CASGPLNTGELFF. In DNA, the CDR3 is TGTGCCAGCGGCCCCCTGAACACCGGGGAGCTGTTTTTT. The full variable domain, with the rest looked up from reference TRBV5-4 and TRBJ2-2, is ETGVTQSPTHLIKTRGQQVTLRCSSQSGHNTVSWYQQALGQGPQFIFQYYREEENGRGNFPPRFSGLQFPNYSSELNVNALELDDSALYLCASGPLNTGELFFGEGSRLTVL.